The clone carrying this T cell receptor beta chain occurred a few times. Its antigen is not identified. PCR amplification relied on 60 Vbeta primers (plus 13 Jbeta primers). Per the study methods: Later, 80 million or so unique TCR beta chains were counted in an analysis, and about 12 million of them were shared. The protocol was immunoSEQ multiplex PCR, while the TCRdb copy is restricted to in-frame clones and leaves out a portion. V and J calls plus clone size are reproduced from that table; the DNA served to infer D and trimming. The sample yields some 90,000 clones, 55% to 70% seen once. The data originate from a study of cytomegalovirus exposure and HLA in healthy donors. Study-wide results and caveats: Later analysis indicated greater clonal expansion among HLA-associated TCR beta chains than among equally common other chains. A later look showed TCR association rates differing by HLA locus, highest for DRB1 and lowest for HLA-C.

This clonotype originated in a boy between 10 and 17 years old in good health and CMV-seropositive. The sequenced sample was PBMCs.

In DNA, the CDR3 is TGCGCCAGCAGCGTAGACAGGGATAATTCACCCCTCCACTTT. Translated: CASSVDRDNSPLHF. The chain couples TRBV5-1 to TRBJ1-6; TRBD1 aligns across 7 bases. Germline V CDR1 and CDR2: SGHRS, YFSETQ. The ends lost 4 bases at V and 5 bases at J; junction bases unmatched: 3. The CDR3 has 14 amino acids.